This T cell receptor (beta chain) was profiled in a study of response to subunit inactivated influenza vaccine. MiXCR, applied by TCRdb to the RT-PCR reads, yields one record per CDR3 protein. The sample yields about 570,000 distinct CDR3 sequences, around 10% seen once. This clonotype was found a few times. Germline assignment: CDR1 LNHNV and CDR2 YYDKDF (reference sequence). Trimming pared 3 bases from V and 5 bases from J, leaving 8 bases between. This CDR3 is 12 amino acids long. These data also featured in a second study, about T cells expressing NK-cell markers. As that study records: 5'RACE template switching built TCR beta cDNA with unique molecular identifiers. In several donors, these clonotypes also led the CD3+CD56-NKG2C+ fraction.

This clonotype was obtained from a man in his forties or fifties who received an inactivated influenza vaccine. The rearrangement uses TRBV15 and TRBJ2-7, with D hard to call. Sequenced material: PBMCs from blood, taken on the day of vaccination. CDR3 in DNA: TGTGCCACCAGCAGGGAGAACGACGAGCAGTACTTC. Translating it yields CATSRENDEQYF. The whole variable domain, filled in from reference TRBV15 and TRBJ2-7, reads DAMVIQNPRYQVTQFGKPVTLSCSQTLNHNVMYWYQQKSSQAPKLLFHYYDKDFNNEADTPDNFQSRRPNTSFCFLDIRSPGLGDTAMYLCATSRENDEQYFGPGTRLTVT.